The clone carrying this T cell receptor beta chain was detected a few times. Sampled blood was obtained at baseline, cycle 4 day 1, and cycle 7 day 1. This sample is drawn from a study of OX40 agonist ivuxolimab in advanced cancers. The table came from immunoSEQ multiplex PCR; TCRdb's copy has only in-frame clones and leaves some out. The table lists 75,000 to 100,000 clones, over 65% of them singletons. The input for sequencing was CD4+ or CD8+ T cells sorted from blood, taken in a trial of the OX40 agonist ivuxolimab. The sequence derives from an adult with an advanced solid tumor such as melanoma, head and neck, liver or kidney cancer.

The CDR3 is CASSSRVQETQYF. The CDR3 nucleotides are TGTGCCAGCAGCTCCAGGGTCCAAGAGACCCAGTACTTC. The chain uses TRBV7-9 and TRBJ2-5; a weak D match, TRBD1 (5 bases). The V and J ends lost 4 bases and 1 base respectively, with 7 bases between them. This CDR3 spans 13 amino acids. The germline CDR1 and CDR2 sequences are SEHNR and FQNEAQ (reference sequence).